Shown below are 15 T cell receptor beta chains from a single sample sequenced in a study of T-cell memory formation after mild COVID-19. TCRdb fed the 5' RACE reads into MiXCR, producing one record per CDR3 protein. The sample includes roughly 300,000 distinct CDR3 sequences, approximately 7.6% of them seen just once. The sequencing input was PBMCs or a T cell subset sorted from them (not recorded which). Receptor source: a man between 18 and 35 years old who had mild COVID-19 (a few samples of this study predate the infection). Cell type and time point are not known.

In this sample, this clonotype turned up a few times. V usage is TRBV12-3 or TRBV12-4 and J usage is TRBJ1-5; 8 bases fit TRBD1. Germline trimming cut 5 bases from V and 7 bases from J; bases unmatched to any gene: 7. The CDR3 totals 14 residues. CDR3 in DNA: TGTGCCAGCAGTCTGACAGGGGCGAGGCAGCCCCAGCATTTT. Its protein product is CASSLTGARQPQHF.

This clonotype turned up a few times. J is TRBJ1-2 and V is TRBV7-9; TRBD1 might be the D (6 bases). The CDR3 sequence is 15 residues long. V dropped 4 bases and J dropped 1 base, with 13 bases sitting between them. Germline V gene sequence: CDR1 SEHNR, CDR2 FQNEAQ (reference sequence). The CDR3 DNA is TGTGCCAGCAGCTCAGGGGAAAGTCTTAACTATGGCTACACCTTC. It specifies CASSSGESLNYGYTF. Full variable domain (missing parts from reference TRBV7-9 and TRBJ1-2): DTGVSQNPRHKITKRGQNVTFRCDPISEHNRLYWYRQTLGQGPEFLTYFQNEAQLEKSRLLSDRFSAERPKGSFSTLEIQRTEQGDSAMYLCASSSGESLNYGYTFGSGTRLTVV.

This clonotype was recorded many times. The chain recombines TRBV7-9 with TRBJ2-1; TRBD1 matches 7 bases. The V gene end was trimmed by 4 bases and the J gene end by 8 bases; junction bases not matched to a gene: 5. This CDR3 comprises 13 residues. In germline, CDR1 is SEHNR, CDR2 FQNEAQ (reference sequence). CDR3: CASSSPGGHEQFF. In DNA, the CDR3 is TGTGCCAGCAGCTCCCCAGGGGGACATGAGCAGTTCTTC.

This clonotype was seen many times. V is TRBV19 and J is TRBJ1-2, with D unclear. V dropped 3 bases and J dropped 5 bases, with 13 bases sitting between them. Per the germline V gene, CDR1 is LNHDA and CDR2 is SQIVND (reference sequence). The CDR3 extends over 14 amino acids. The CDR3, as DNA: TGTGCCAGTAGTATCGATTGGGCAGAATATGGCTACACCTTC. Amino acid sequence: CASSIDWAEYGYTF. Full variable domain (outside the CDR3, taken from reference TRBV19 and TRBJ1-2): DGGITQSPKYLFRKEGQNVTLSCEQNLNHDAMYWYRQDPGQGLRLIYYSQIVNDFQKGDIAEGYSVSREKKESFPLTVTSAQKNPTAFYLCASSIDWAEYGYTFGSGTRLTVV.

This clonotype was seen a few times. For the CDR3, the DNA is TGTGCCAGCAGTTTATTTAGGGGTGACACTGAAGCTTTCTTT. Its protein is CASSLFRGDTEAFF. The chain joins TRBV28 to TRBJ1-1; tentatively, D is TRBD1 (5 bases). The CDR3 is 14 amino acids. The germline V gene has CDR1 MDHEN and CDR2 SYDVKM. Trimming left V 1 base short and J 3 bases short, with 9 bases between.

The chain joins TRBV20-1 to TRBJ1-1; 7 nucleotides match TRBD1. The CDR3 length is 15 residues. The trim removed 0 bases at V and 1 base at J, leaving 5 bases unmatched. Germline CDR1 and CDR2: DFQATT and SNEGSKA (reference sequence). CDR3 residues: CSAREIRTGNTEAFF. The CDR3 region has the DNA TGCAGTGCTAGAGAAATACGGACAGGGAACACTGAAGCTTTCTTT.

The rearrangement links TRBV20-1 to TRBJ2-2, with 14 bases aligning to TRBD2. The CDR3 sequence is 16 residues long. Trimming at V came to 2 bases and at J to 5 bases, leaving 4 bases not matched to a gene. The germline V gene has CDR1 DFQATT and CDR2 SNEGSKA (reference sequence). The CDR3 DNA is TGCAGTGCTAGATCCCGGACTAGCGGGGGGACCGGGGAGCTGTTTTTT. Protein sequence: CSARSRTSGGTGELFF.

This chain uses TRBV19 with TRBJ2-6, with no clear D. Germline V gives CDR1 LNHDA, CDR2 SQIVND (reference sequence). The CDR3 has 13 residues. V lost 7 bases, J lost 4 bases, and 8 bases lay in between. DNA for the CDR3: TGTGCCAGTACCTTCTCAGGGGCCAACGTCCTGACTTTC. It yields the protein CASTFSGANVLTF. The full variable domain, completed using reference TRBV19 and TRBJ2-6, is DGGITQSPKYLFRKEGQNVTLSCEQNLNHDAMYWYRQDPGQGLRLIYYSQIVNDFQKGDIAEGYSVSREKKESFPLTVTSAQKNPTAFYLCASTFSGANVLTFGAGSRLTVL.

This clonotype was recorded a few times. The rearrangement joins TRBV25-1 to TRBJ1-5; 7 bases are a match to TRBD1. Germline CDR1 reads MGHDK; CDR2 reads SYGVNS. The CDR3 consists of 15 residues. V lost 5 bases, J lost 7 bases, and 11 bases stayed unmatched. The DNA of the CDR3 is TGTGCCAGCAGTCGAACAGGGGCAGGTGACCAGCCCCAGCATTTT. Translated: CASSRTGAGDQPQHF.

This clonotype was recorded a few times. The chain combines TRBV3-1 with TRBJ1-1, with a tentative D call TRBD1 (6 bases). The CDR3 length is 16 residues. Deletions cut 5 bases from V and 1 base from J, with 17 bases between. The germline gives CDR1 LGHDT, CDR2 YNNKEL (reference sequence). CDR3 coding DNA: TGTGCCAGCAGCTTGGACGCTTGGGGGCCGAACACTGAAGCTTTCTTT. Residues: CASSLDAWGPNTEAFF.

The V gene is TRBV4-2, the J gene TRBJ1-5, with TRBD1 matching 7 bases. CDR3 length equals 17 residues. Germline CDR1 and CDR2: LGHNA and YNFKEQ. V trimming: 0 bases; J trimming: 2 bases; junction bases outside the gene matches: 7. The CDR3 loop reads CASSQDIDREGNQPQHF. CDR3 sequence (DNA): TGTGCCAGCAGCCAAGACATTGACAGGGAGGGCAATCAGCCCCAGCATTTT.

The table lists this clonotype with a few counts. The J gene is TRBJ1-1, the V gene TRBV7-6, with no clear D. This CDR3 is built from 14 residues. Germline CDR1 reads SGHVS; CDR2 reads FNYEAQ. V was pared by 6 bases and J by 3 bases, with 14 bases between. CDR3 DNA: TGTGCCAGCAGGCACACAGTATCGGACACTGAAGCTTTCTTT. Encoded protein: CASRHTVSDTEAFF.

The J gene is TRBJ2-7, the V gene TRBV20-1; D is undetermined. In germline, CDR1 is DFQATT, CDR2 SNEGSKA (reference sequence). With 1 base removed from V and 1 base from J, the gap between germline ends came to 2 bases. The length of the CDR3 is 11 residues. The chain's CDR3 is CSARASYEQYV. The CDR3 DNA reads TGCAGTGCTAGAGCATCCTACGAGCAGTACGTC.

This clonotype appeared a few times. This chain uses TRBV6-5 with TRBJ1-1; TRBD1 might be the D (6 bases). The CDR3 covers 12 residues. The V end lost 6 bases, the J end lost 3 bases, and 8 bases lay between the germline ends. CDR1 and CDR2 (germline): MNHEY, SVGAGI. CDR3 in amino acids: CASRQGYTEAFF. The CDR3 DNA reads TGTGCCAGCAGGCAGGGGTACACTGAAGCTTTCTTT.

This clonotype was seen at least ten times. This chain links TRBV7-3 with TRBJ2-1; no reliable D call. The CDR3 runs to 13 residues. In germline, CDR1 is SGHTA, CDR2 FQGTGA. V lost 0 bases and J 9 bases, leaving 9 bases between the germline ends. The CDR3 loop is CASSLTGTSEQFF. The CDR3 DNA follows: TGTGCCAGCAGCTTAACTGGCACAAGTGAGCAGTTCTTC. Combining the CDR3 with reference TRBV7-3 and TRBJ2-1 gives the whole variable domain GAGVSQTPSNKVTEKGKYVELRCDPISGHTALYWYRQSLGQGPEFLIYFQGTGAADDSGLPNDRFFAVRPEGSVSTLKIQRTERGDSAVYLCASSLTGTSEQFFGPGTRLTVL.